What follows describes a single TCR beta chain. Looked up from germline, CDR1 is MGHRA and CDR2 is YSYEKL. Trimming removed 1 base at V and 3 bases at J, with 4 bases between. CDR3 length equals 14 residues. The data are from a study of blood T cell repertoires in COVID-19. As for the study in general: COVID-19 samples, acute and convalescent, were from the United States, Italy and Spain. In each case, the material was cDNA or gDNA derived from T cells, B-cell-depleted T cells, or PBMCs.

Original data processing: Estimates of nucleated cell counts were drawn from the amplification of reference gene primers. TCRdb's table, derived via immunoSEQ multiplex PCR, lists solely in-frame clones and lacks some. V and J calls and clone size are those listed in that table; D and trimming were worked out from the DNA. The repertoire includes some 290,000 clones, roughly 79% of them detected once, and 2.5% to 3.5% sits in the top ten. What was sequenced was peripheral blood. This receptor was obtained from a woman aged 55-75 years with active or convalescent COVID-19. The J gene is TRBJ2-6, the V gene TRBV4-1; D uncertain. In nucleotides, the CDR3 is TGCGCCAGCAGCCAAGCTAGTGGGGCCAACGTCCTGACTTTC. Protein product: CASSQASGANVLTF.